A single sample is the source of the 30 T cell receptor beta chains below, sequenced in a study of blood T cell repertoires in COVID-19. The table came from immunoSEQ multiplex PCR; TCRdb's copy has only in-frame clones and leaves some out. The table records 90,000 to 140,000 clones, under 80% of them present only once. Sample: peripheral blood. These receptors all stem from a woman in her 70s with acute or convalescent COVID-19.

This clone was counted a few times. The rearrangement uses TRBV4-1 and TRBJ2-1; 8 positions match TRBD1. V shed 8 bases and J 8 bases; nucleotides not matched to a gene: 2. This CDR3 has 11 amino acids. CDR1 MGHRA and CDR2 YSYEKL come from the germline V gene. The chain's CDR3 is CASGQGDEQFF. For the CDR3, the DNA is TGCGCCAGCGGACAGGGCGATGAGCAGTTCTTC.

This rearrangement joins TRBV18 to TRBJ1-1, with TRBD1 identical over 7 bases. The germline V gene encodes CDR1 KGHSH and CDR2 LQKENI. Losses at the gene ends were 3 bases for V and 1 base for J; bases not matched to a gene: 5. This CDR3 comprises 15 residues. CDR3: CASSPRTGRNTEAFF. CDR3 DNA sequence: TGTGCCAGCTCACCTAGGACAGGTAGGAACACTGAAGCTTTCTTT.

The chain links TRBV20-1 to TRBJ2-3, with 7 bases fitting TRBD2. CDR3 size: 11 residues. Germline V gene sequence: CDR1 DFQATT, CDR2 SNEGSKA (reference sequence). V lost 6 bases, J lost 7 bases, and 4 bases stayed unmatched. The CDR3 DNA reads TGCAGTGCAACCAGCGGGAATACGCAGTATTTT. Protein product: CSATSGNTQYF.

This chain links TRBV28 with TRBJ2-5; the match to TRBD1 covers 8 bases. There are 13 residues in the CDR3. Germline V gives CDR1 MDHEN, CDR2 SYDVKM. Germline trimming cut 7 bases from V and 2 bases from J; bases unmatched to any gene: 3. In DNA form, the CDR3 reads TGTGCCAGCATGGGGACAGGACAAGAGACCCAGTACTTC. Residues: CASMGTGQETQYF.

This sequence joins TRBV6-5 and TRBJ1-4, with a tentative D call TRBD1 (5 bases). Germline CDR1 MNHEY, CDR2 SVGAGI. CDR3 length: 15 residues. V lost 6 bases to trimming and J lost 2 bases, with 13 bases between them. The DNA of the CDR3 is TGTGCCAGCAGGCCCCGACGGGGGACTAATGAAAAACTGTTTTTT. Encoded protein: CASRPRRGTNEKLFF.

As for this clone: The sample carries other DNA sequences with the same CDR3. The chain couples TRBV14 to TRBJ1-6; TRBD1 agrees at 8 bases. The trim removed 5 bases at V and 7 bases at J, leaving 4 bases unmatched. The CDR3 loop spans 14 amino acids. The germline V gene has CDR1 SGHDN and CDR2 FVKESK. This chain's CDR3 is CASSLRTGNSPLHF. The CDR3 DNA reads as TGTGCCAGCAGCTTACGGACAGGGAATTCACCCCTCCACTTT. Full variable domain (missing parts from reference TRBV14 and TRBJ1-6): EAGVTQFPSHSVIEKGQTVTLRCDPISGHDNLYWYRRVMGKEIKFLLHFVKESKQDESGMPNNRFLAERTGGTYSTLKVQPAELEDSGVYFCASSLRTGNSPLHFGNGTRLTVT.

This clone was observed a handful of times. V is TRBV4-1 and J is TRBJ1-6; 7 bases match TRBD1. J was trimmed by 5 bases and V by 4 bases; bases with no gene match: 8. There are 16 residues in the CDR3. Germline V lookup: CDR1 MGHRA, CDR2 YSYEKL. The CDR3, as DNA: TGCGCCAGCAGCCCTCCGGGACAGCGCAATAATTCACCCCTCCACTTT. Its protein is CASSPPGQRNNSPLHF.

The genes are TRBV30 and TRBJ1-3; tentatively, D is TRBD1 (5 bases). The CDR3 has 15 amino acids. The V end was cut by 2 bases, the J end by 1 base, with 12 bases between. Germline CDR1 GTSNPN, CDR2 SVGIG (reference sequence). The CDR3 is CAWSRKTVSGNTIYF. As DNA, the CDR3 is TGTGCCTGGAGTAGGAAGACAGTATCTGGAAACACCATATATTTT.

This chain joins TRBV7-2 and TRBJ2-7, with 10 positions matching TRBD1. J lost 6 bases, V lost 3 bases, and 8 bases had no gene match. CDR3 length equals 15 residues. In germline, CDR1 is SGHTA, CDR2 FQGNSA. CDR3 bases: TGTGCCAGCAGCTTGGACGGGACAGGGGTAGGCGAGCAGTACTTC. This translates into CASSLDGTGVGEQYF.

This clone appeared a few times. The rearrangement links TRBV4-1 to TRBJ1-5, with D maybe TRBD1 (6 bases). Germline loops: CDR1 MGHRA, CDR2 YSYEKL. V was cut by 0 bases and J by 2 bases, with 8 bases left in between. This CDR3 contains 15 residues. The CDR3 reads CASSQEYRGNQPQHF. For the CDR3, the DNA is TGCGCCAGCAGCCAAGAATACAGGGGCAATCAGCCCCAGCATTTT.

The genes are TRBV19 and TRBJ1-2; 9 bases line up with TRBD1. V lost 3 bases to trimming and J lost 4 bases; unmatched junction nucleotides: 9. CDR1 and CDR2 from the germline V gene are LNHDA and SQIVND (reference sequence). CDR3 length equals 16 residues. This CDR3 reads CASSILRPTGGYGYTF. The CDR3 DNA follows: TGTGCCAGTAGTATCCTGCGGCCGACAGGGGGCTATGGCTACACCTTC.

This clone was seen a handful of times. The genes are TRBV18 and TRBJ2-1, with 9 bases matching TRBD2. After removal of 6 bases from V and 7 bases from J, the junction contained 13 bases not matched to a gene. CDR1 KGHSH and CDR2 LQKENI come from the germline V gene. The CDR3 sequence is 16 residues long. This CDR3 reads CASSPGNRAGGNEQFF. CDR3 sequence (DNA): TGTGCCAGCTCCCCAGGTAATCGAGCGGGGGGAAATGAGCAGTTCTTC. The full variable domain, with the rest looked up from reference TRBV18 and TRBJ2-1, is NAGVMQNPRHLVRRRGQEARLRCSPMKGHSHVYWYRQLPEEGLKFMVYLQKENIIDESGMPKERFSAEFPKEGPSILRIQQVVRGDSAAYFCASSPGNRAGGNEQFFGPGTRLTVL.

The chain is built from TRBV14 and TRBJ2-5, with 11 bases matching TRBD2. CDR1 is SGHDN, CDR2 FVKESK, per germline. Trimming removed 4 bases from V and 0 bases from J; junction bases left unmatched: 7. The CDR3 covers 17 residues. The CDR3 protein is CASSLGTSGAYQETQYF. The CDR3 bases are TGTGCCAGCAGCCTCGGGACTAGCGGAGCGTACCAAGAGACCCAGTACTTC.

The chain combines TRBV5-4 with TRBJ2-2; 7 nucleotides align to TRBD1. J gave up 5 bases and V 1 base, and 8 bases lay outside the gene matches. This CDR3 spans 16 amino acids. Germline values: CDR1 SGHNT, CDR2 YYREEE (reference sequence). This CDR3 reads CASSLMKGARTGELFF. The CDR3 DNA reads as TGTGCCAGCAGCTTGATGAAGGGGGCGAGGACCGGGGAGCTGTTTTTT.

J is TRBJ1-2 and V is TRBV18, with TRBD1 matching over 10 bases. J was trimmed by 4 bases and V by 4 bases; bases with no gene match: 6. The CDR3 sequence is 15 residues long. Germline V gene data show CDR1 as KGHSH and CDR2 as LQKENI. CDR3 loop: CASSLGDRGPYGYTF. In nucleotides, the CDR3 is TGTGCCAGCTCACTTGGGGACAGGGGTCCCTATGGCTACACCTTC.

The rearrangement uses TRBV6-1 and TRBJ1-2, with D possibly matching TRBD1 (5 bases). There are 15 residues in the CDR3. With 3 bases removed from V and 0 bases from J, the gap between germline ends came to 11 bases. Per the germline V gene, CDR1 is MNHNS and CDR2 is SASEGT. This CDR3 is CASSEPTVTNYGYTF. CDR3 bases: TGTGCCAGCAGTGAGCCGACAGTAACTAACTATGGCTACACCTTC.

This clone was seen once. The chain couples TRBV3-1 (or the pseudogene TRBV3-2) to TRBJ2-2, with TRBD2 as a possible D gene (6 bases). The CDR3 loop spans 15 amino acids. V lost 4 bases and J lost 3, with 12 bases in between. Germline assignment: CDR1 LGHDT and CDR2 YNNKEL (reference sequence). DNA for the CDR3: TGTGCCAGCAGCCCTTGGAGGGAGGACACCGGGGAGCTGTTTTTT. This sequence encodes CASSPWREDTGELFF.

This rearrangement joins TRBV15 to TRBJ1-2; 7 positions agree with TRBD1. Germline V CDR1 and CDR2: LNHNV, YYDKDF (reference sequence). The CDR3 is 16 residues long. V shed 0 bases and J 2 bases; nucleotides not matched to a gene: 6. As DNA, the CDR3 is TGTGCCACCAGCAGAGATTATGAGGGGGCGAACTATGGCTACACCTTC. It is translated as CATSRDYEGANYGYTF.

The chain joins TRBV7-9 to TRBJ1-2, with TRBD1 matching over 9 bases. The length of the CDR3 is 15 residues. V lost 6 bases to trimming and J lost 2 bases; unmatched junction nucleotides: 7. CDR1 and CDR2 (germline): SEHNR, FQNEAQ (reference sequence). CDR3 amino acids: CASRNSGQGNYGYTF. For the CDR3, the DNA is TGTGCCAGCAGAAATTCGGGACAGGGAAACTATGGCTACACCTTC.

The genes are TRBV28 and TRBJ1-1; D perhaps matches TRBD1 (6 bases). Germline V gene data show CDR1 as MDHEN and CDR2 as SYDVKM. The V end was cut by 4 bases, the J end by 0 bases, with 12 bases between. This CDR3 has 15 residues. CDR3 sequence: CASSSTGLMNTEAFF. The CDR3 DNA sequence: TGTGCCAGCAGTTCGACAGGCCTAATGAACACTGAAGCTTTCTTT.

V gene TRBV19 combines with J gene TRBJ1-4; 9 bases are a match to TRBD1. CDR3 size: 16 residues. V trimming: 4 bases; J trimming: 4 bases; junction bases outside the gene matches: 7. The V gene's germline CDR1 is LNHDA and CDR2 SQIVND (reference sequence). This CDR3 is CASSTLGTGFNEKLFF. The CDR3 DNA is TGTGCCAGTAGTACCCTCGGGACAGGGTTTAATGAAAAACTGTTTTTT.

This rearrangement joins TRBV4-3 to TRBJ2-1, with 7 bases aligning to TRBD2. CDR3 length equals 14 residues. CDR1 and CDR2 (germline): LGHNA, YSLEER. V gave up 4 bases and J gave up 10 bases; unmatched junction bases: 10. The CDR3 protein is CASSPGLRLGEQFF. The CDR3 DNA reads TGCGCCAGCAGCCCGGGACTAAGGTTAGGCGAGCAGTTCTTC.

The sample holds one count of this clone. A junction end diverges from the germline sequence, so it may reflect a read error. The V gene is TRBV5-4, the J gene TRBJ2-3; 7 bases fit TRBD1. This CDR3 is built from 16 residues. Germline V gives CDR1 SGHNT, CDR2 YYREEE (reference sequence). CDR3 region: CVSSQGTVRSTDTQYF. As DNA, the CDR3 is TGTGTCAGCAGCCAGGGGACAGTGAGATCCACAGATACGCAGTATTTT.

This clone appeared once. The V call is TRBV2, the J call TRBJ2-7; 10 bases agree with TRBD2. V was pared by 2 bases and J by 6 bases, with 7 bases of the junction left unmatched. CDR1 SNHLY and CDR2 FYNNEI come from the germline V gene. CDR3 length equals 15 residues. The CDR3 nucleotides read TGTGCCAGCAGTGAAACCCTAGCGGGGGTGGGCGAGCAGTACTTC. It codes for CASSETLAGVGEQYF.

This chain uses TRBV27 with TRBJ1-6; tentative D call: TRBD1 (6 bases). CDR3 length: 15 residues. V was cut by 4 bases and J by 6 bases, with 13 bases left in between. Germline V gene sequence: CDR1 MNHEY, CDR2 SMNVEV (reference sequence). The DNA for the CDR3 is TGTGCCAGCAGTTCAGGGGCGTTCGGTAATTCACCCCTCCACTTT. It is translated as CASSSGAFGNSPLHF.

The chain combines TRBV27 with TRBJ1-5; tentatively, D is TRBD1 (5 bases). The CDR3 has 15 amino acids. Trimming pared 5 bases from V and 6 bases from J, leaving 17 bases between. CDR1 is MNHEY and CDR2 is SMNVEV in the germline V gene (reference sequence). As DNA, the CDR3 is TGTGCCAGCAGTATTCTGGGACTTCCCGGTCAGCCCCAGCATTTT. This translates into CASSILGLPGQPQHF.

The chain couples TRBV18 to TRBJ1-6; the D gene is possibly TRBD1 (6 bases). Trimming cost V 4 bases and J 7 bases, with 14 bases left between them. This CDR3 is built from 15 residues. Per germline, CDR1 KGHSH and CDR2 LQKENI. The CDR3 DNA sequence: TGTGCCAGCTCACGAGGGGGGGCTGGAAATTCACCCCTCCACTTT. As protein: CASSRGGAGNSPLHF.

There are a few counts of this clone. The chain employs TRBV29-1 and TRBJ2-5; 8 bases match TRBD1. Germline CDR1 and CDR2: SQVTM and ANQGSEA. The CDR3 is 14 residues long. Germline trimming cut 1 base from V and 5 bases from J; bases unmatched to any gene: 6. The CDR3 nucleotides are TGCAGCGTTGAAGTTCCAGGGGGCCGGGAGACCCAGTACTTC. This translates into CSVEVPGGRETQYF.

The CDR3 loop reads CASSVGGQGNTGELFF. In nucleotides, the CDR3 is TGTGCCAGCAGCGTAGGGGGACAGGGGAACACCGGGGAGCTGTTTTTT. The chain uses TRBV9 and TRBJ2-2; TRBD1 matches 9 bases. The germline V gene encodes CDR1 SGDLS and CDR2 YYNGEE. After removal of 0 bases from V and 1 base from J, the junction contained 1 base not matched to a gene. The CDR3 consists of 16 residues. Complete variable domain (other parts from reference TRBV9 and TRBJ2-2): DSGVTQTPKHLITATGQRVTLRCSPRSGDLSVYWYQQSLDQGLQFLIQYYNGEERAKGNILERFSAQQFPDLHSELNLSSLELGDSALYFCASSVGGQGNTGELFFGEGSRLTVL.

This clone was found once. The sample contains more than one DNA sequence encoding this CDR3. The gene calls are TRBV9 and TRBJ2-3; tentative D call: TRBD2 (5 bases). Germline assignment: CDR1 SGDLS and CDR2 YYNGEE. CDR3 size: 14 residues. Trimming shortened V by 2 bases and J by 0 bases, and 7 bases separated the two germline ends. The CDR3 DNA reads TGTGCCAGCAGCGTGAGCGGTAGCACAGATACGCAGTATTTT. Translated, it gives CASSVSGSTDTQYF.